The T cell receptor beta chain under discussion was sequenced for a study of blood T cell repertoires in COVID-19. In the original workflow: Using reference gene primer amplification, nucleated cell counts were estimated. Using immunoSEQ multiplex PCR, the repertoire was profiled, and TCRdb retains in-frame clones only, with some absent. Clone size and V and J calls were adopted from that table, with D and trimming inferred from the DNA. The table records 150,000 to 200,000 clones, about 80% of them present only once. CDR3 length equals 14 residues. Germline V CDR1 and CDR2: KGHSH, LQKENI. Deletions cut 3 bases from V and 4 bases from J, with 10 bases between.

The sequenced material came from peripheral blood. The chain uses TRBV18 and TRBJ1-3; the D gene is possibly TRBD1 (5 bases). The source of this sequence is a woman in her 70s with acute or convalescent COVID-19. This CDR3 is CASSPGGDGNTIYF. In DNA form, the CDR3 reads TGTGCCAGCTCACCCGGGGGAGACGGAAACACCATATATTTT. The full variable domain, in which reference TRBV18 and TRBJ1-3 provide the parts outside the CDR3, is NAGVMQNPRHLVRRRGQEARLRCSPMKGHSHVYWYRQLPEEGLKFMVYLQKENIIDESGMPKERFSAEFPKEGPSILRIQQVVRGDSAAYFCASSPGGDGNTIYFGEGSWLTVV.